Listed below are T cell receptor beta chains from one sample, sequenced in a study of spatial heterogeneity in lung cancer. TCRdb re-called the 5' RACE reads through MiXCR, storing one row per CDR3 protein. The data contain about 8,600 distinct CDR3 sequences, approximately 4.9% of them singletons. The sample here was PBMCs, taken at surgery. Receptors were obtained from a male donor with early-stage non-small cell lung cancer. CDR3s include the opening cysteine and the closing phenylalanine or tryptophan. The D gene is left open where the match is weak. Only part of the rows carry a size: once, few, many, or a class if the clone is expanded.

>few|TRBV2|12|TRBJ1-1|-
CASSVRNTEAFF
TGTGCCAGCAGTGTAAGGAACACTGAAGCTTTCTTT
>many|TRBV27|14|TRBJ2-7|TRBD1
CASSSRTGPYEQYF
TGTGCCAGCAGTTCTCGGACAGGACCCTACGAGCAGTACTTC
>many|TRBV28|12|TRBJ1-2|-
CASGGARYGYTF
TGTGCCAGTGGGGGTGCTAGGTATGGCTACACCTTC
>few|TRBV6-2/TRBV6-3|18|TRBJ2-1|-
CASSYSKGDHRLNNEQFF
TGTGCCAGCAGTTACTCGAAGGGGGACCATAGACTAAACAATGAGCAGTTCTTC
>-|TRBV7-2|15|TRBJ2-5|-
CASSLAGQGQETQYF
TGTGCCAGCAGCTTAGCGGGCCAGGGCCAAGAGACCCAGTACTTC
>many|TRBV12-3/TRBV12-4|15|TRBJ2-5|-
CASSLADGSKETQYF
TGTGCCAGCAGTTTAGCCGACGGGTCCAAAGAGACCCAGTACTTC
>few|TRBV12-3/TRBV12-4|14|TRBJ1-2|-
CASSLSSGPHGYTF
TGTGCCAGCAGTTTAAGCTCAGGGCCCCATGGCTACACCTTC
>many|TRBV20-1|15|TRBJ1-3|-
CSARADSGSGNTIYF
TGCAGTGCTAGAGCCGACAGCGGGTCTGGAAACACCATATATTTT
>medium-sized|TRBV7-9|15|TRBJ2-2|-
CASSQSRADTGELFF
TGTGCCAGCAGCCAGTCCAGGGCGGACACCGGGGAGCTGTTTTTT
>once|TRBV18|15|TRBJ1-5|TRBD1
CASSRDRGKFDPQHF
TGTGCCAGCTCTCGGGACAGGGGCAAGTTTGATCCCCAGCATTTT
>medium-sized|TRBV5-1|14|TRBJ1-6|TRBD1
CASSLEGQGSPLHF
TGCGCCAGCAGCTTGGAGGGACAGGGGTCACCCCTCCACTTT
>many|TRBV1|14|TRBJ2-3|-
CTSSQVRQTDTQYF
TGCACCAGCAGCCAAGTACGTCAGACAGATACGCAGTATTTT
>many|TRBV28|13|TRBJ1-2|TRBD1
CASGSGTGKGYTF
TGTGCCAGTGGTTCCGGGACAGGGAAAGGCTACACCTTC
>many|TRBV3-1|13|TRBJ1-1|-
CASSQVEGAEAFF
TGTGCCAGCAGCCAAGTTGAGGGGGCTGAAGCTTTCTTT
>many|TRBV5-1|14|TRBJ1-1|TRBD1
CASSLEPGGLQAFF
TGCGCCAGCAGCTTGGAGCCAGGGGGCCTTCAAGCTTTCTTT
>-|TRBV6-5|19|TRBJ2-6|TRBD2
CASSYSKERGRSGANVLTF
TGTGCCAGCAGTTACTCGAAGGAGCGGGGTCGCTCTGGGGCCAACGTCCTGACTTTC
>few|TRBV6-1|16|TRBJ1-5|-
CASSENWMGFNQPQHF
TGTGCCAGCAGTGAAAACTGGATGGGCTTTAATCAGCCCCAGCATTTT
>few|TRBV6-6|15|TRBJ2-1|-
CASSYFGIGSGEQFF
TGTGCCAGCAGTTACTTCGGGATCGGTTCCGGTGAGCAGTTCTTC
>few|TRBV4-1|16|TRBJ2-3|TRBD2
CASSQWTSGSTDTQYF
TGCGCCAGCAGCCAGTGGACTAGCGGAAGCACAGATACGCAGTATTTT
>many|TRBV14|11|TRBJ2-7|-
CASSETYEQYF
TGTGCCAGCAGCGAAACTTACGAGCAGTACTTC
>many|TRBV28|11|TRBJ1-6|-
CASSSHSPLHF
TGTGCCAGCAGTTCTCATTCACCCCTCCACTTT
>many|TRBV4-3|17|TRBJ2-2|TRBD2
CASSQDLASGGAGELFF
TGCGCCAGCAGCCAAGATCTGGCTAGCGGGGGGGCCGGGGAGCTGTTTTTT
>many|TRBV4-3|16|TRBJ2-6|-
CASSQGGSAGANVLTF
TGCGCCAGCAGCCAAGGGGGGTCTGCCGGGGCCAACGTCCTGACTTTC
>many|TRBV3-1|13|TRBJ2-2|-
CASTFELVGELFF
TGTGCCAGCACCTTCGAGTTGGTAGGGGAGCTGTTTTTT
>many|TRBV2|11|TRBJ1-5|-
CASSDNQPQHF
TGTGCCAGCAGTGACAATCAGCCCCAGCATTTT
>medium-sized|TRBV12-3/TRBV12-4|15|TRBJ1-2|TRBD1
CASSPGQAANYGYTF
TGTGCCAGCAGTCCGGGACAGGCAGCTAACTATGGCTACACCTTC
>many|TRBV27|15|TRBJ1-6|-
CASRSTLDGSSPLHF
TGTGCCAGTAGGAGTACACTTGATGGGAGTTCACCCCTCCACTTT
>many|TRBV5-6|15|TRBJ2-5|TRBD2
CASSLLLAGAGTQYF
TGTGCCAGCAGCTTGTTACTAGCGGGGGCAGGGACCCAGTACTTC
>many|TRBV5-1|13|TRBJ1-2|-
CASSSGTLYGYTF
TGCGCCAGCAGCTCCGGGACACTTTATGGCTACACCTTC
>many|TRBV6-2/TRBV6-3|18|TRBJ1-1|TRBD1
CASSYTRDRILSQSEAFF
TGTGCCAGCAGTTACACACGGGACAGGATCTTGTCGCAATCGGAAGCTTTCTTT
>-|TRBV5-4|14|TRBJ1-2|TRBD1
CASSSRDSSFGYTF
TGTGCCAGCAGTTCAAGGGACAGCTCCTTTGGCTACACCTTC
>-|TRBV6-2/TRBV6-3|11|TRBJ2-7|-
CASSHSYEQYF
TGTGCCAGCAGTCACTCCTACGAGCAGTACTTC
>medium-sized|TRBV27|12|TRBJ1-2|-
CASSLSGTGYTF
TGTGCCAGCAGTTTATCGGGTACAGGCTACACCTTC
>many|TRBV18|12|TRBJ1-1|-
CASSQRGTEAFF
TGTGCCAGCTCACAAAGGGGCACTGAAGCTTTCTTT
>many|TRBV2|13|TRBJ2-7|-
CASRHRSPYEQYF
TGTGCCAGCAGACACAGGAGCCCCTACGAGCAGTACTTC
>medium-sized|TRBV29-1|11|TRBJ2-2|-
CSVENTGELFF
TGCAGCGTTGAAAACACCGGGGAGCTGTTTTTT
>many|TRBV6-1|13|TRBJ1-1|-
CASRTTGSAEAFF
TGTGCCAGCAGGACAACAGGGAGCGCTGAAGCTTTCTTT
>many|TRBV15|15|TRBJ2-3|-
CATSGGGSGENTQYF
TGTGCCACCAGCGGGGGGGGCAGCGGGGAAAATACGCAGTATTTT
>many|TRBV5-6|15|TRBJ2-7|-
CASSLVVNAPYEQYF
TGTGCCAGCAGCTTGGTGGTGAACGCCCCCTACGAGCAGTACTTC
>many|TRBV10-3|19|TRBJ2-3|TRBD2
CAINQGLAGGPLLTDTQYF
TGTGCCATCAACCAGGGACTAGCGGGGGGGCCGCTACTCACAGATACGCAGTATTTT
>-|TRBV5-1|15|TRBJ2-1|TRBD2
CASSVSGGDNNEQFF
TGCGCCAGCAGCGTTAGCGGGGGAGACAACAATGAGCAGTTCTTC
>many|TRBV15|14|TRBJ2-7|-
CATSRAGRENEQYF
TGTGCCACCAGCAGGGCAGGGAGAGAGAACGAGCAGTACTTC
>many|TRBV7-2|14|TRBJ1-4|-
CASSLNRVAEKLFF
TGTGCCAGCAGCTTAAACAGGGTAGCTGAAAAACTGTTTTTT
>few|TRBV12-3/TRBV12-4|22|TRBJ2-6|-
CASSSRSTFYGTGFSGANVLTF
TGTGCCAGCAGTTCGAGATCGACATTCTACGGGACGGGGTTCTCTGGGGCCAACGTCCTGACTTTC
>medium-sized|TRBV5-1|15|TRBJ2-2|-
CASSLGDTNTGELFF
TGCGCCAGCAGCTTGGGGGACACCAACACCGGGGAGCTGTTTTTT
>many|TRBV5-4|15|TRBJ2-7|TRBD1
CASRVVPGQGLEQYF
TGTGCCAGCAGAGTAGTCCCGGGACAGGGGCTCGAGCAGTACTTC
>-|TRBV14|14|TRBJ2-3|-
CASSLRYSTDTQYF
TGTGCCAGCAGCCTCCGATATAGCACAGATACGCAGTATTTT
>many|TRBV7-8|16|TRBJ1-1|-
CASSLRYSLRATEAFF
TGTGCCAGCAGCCTTCGCTACTCGCTTAGGGCTACTGAAGCTTTCTTT
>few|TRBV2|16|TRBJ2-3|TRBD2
CASSDSGLGLTDTQYF
TGTGCCAGCAGTGACTCAGGACTAGGACTCACAGATACGCAGTATTTT
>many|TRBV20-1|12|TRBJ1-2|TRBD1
CSARDRAYGYTF
TGCAGTGCTAGGGACAGGGCGTATGGCTACACCTTC
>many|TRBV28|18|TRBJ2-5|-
CASSLGSEVRRGGETQYF
TGTGCCAGCAGTTTAGGGTCGGAGGTGAGGCGGGGAGGAGAGACCCAGTACTTC
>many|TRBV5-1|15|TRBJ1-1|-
CASSLGDGGGTEAFF
TGCGCCAGCAGCTTGGGGGACGGCGGAGGTACTGAAGCTTTCTTT
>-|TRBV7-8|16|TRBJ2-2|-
CASSVVYRRNTGELFF
TGTGCCAGCAGCGTAGTATACAGGCGAAACACCGGGGAGCTGTTTTTT